This TCR beta chain was obtained from a study of CD4 T cells in relation to SARS-CoV-2 and coronaviruses. V lost 1 base and J lost 2; bases outside the gene matches: 9. The CDR3 is made up of 17 amino acids. Germline V gene lookup returns CDR1 LNHDA and CDR2 SQIVND (reference sequence). As concerns this clone: Its cognate antigen is unknown.

Measured with immunoSEQ multiplex PCR; TCRdb has only the in-frame clones, and not every one. Among around 45,000 clones, 82% were seen once, and the ten largest hold approximately 1.5%. The J gene is TRBJ2-7, the V gene TRBV19; 9 positions agree with TRBD1. Sequenced material: naive CD4+ T cells from PBMCs, cultured in vitro. Noted subset: naive CD4+ T cells isolated by negative enrichment. The TCR was taken from an adult with COVID-19. CDR3 in amino acids: CASSIALSGTGTYEQYF. The DNA of the CDR3 is TGTGCCAGTAGTATAGCCCTTTCCGGGACAGGGACCTACGAGCAGTACTTC.